The subject of this entry is one T cell receptor (beta chain). These data come from a study of blood T cell repertoires in COVID-19. This table comes from immunoSEQ multiplex PCR, and its TCRdb copy is limited to in-frame clones, with some not included. This table holds roughly 350,000 clones, about 92% found once. Sequences were obtained from PBMCs or T cells enriched from blood (not recorded which). The TCR originated in a woman in her thirties who had recovered from COVID-19.

DNA of the CDR3: TGTGCCAGTAGGCCTCCGGGCCCGGAGGGTGCAGATACGCAGTATTTT. It codes for CASRPPGPEGADTQYF. The chain combines TRBV19 with TRBJ2-3, with D perhaps matching TRBD2 (6 bases). There are 16 residues in the CDR3. V lost 6 bases to trimming and J lost 4 bases, with 20 bases between them. Looked up from germline, CDR1 is LNHDA and CDR2 is SQIVND (reference sequence). Full variable domain (rest looked up from reference TRBV19 and TRBJ2-3): DGGITQSPKYLFRKEGQNVTLSCEQNLNHDAMYWYRQDPGQGLRLIYYSQIVNDFQKGDIAEGYSVSREKKESFPLTVTSAQKNPTAFYLCASRPPGPEGADTQYFGPGTRLTVL.